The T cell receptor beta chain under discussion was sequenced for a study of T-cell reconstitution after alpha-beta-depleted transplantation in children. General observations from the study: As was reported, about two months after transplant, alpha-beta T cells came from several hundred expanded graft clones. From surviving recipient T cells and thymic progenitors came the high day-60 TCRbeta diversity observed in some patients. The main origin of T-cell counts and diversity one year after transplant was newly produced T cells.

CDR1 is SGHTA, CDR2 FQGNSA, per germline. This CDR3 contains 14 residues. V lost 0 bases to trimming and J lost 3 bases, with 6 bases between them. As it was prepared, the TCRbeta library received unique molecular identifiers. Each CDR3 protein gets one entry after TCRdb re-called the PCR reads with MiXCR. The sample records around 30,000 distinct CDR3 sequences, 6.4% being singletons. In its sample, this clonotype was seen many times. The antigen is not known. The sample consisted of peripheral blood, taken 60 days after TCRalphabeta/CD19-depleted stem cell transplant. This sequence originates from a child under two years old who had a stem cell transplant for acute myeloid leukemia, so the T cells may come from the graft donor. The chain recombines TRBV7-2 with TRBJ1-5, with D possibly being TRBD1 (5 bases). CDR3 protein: CASSLAGDNQPQHF. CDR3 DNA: TGTGCCAGCAGCTTAGCAGGGGACAATCAGCCCCAGCATTTT.